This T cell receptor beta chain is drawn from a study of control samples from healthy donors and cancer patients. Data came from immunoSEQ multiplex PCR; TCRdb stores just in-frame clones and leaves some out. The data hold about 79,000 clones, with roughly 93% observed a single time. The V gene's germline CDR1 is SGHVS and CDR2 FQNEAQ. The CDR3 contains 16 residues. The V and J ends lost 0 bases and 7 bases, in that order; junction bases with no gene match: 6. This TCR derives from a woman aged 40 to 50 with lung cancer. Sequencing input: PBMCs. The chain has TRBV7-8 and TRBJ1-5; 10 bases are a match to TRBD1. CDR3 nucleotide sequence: TGTGCCAGCAGCTTAGCCGGGACAGGGGCGAGACAGCCCCAGCATTTT. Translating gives CASSLAGTGARQPQHF. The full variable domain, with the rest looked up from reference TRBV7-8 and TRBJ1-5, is GAGVSQSPRYKVAKRGQDVALRCDPISGHVSLFWYQQALGQGPEFLTYFQNEAQLDKSGLPSDRFFAERPEGSVSTLKIQRTQQEDSAVYLCASSLAGTGARQPQHFGDGTRLSIL.